This T cell receptor beta chain was captured in a study of blood T cell repertoires in COVID-19. The overall study: Samples of COVID-19 (acute and convalescent) were obtained from the United States, Italy and Spain. Sources were T cells, B-cell-depleted T cells, or PBMCs; the material itself was cDNA or gDNA.

Germline V gives CDR1 LNHDA, CDR2 SQIVND (reference sequence). The V end lost 3 bases, the J end lost 4 bases, and 12 bases lay between the germline ends. The CDR3 has 14 residues. Original data processing: Using reference gene primer amplification, nucleated cell counts were estimated. Profiling relied on immunoSEQ multiplex PCR, and the TCRdb table lists in-frame clones only, not all of them. Clone size and V and J calls were adopted from that table, with D and trimming inferred from the DNA. The sample contains 90,000 to 120,000 clones, roughly 84% of which appear only once. Material for sequencing was peripheral blood. The sequence was collected from a human donor in a cohort sampled during active COVID-19. The chain uses TRBV19 and TRBJ2-5, with a weak D call TRBD2 (5 bases). The DNA of the CDR3 is TGTGCCAGTAGTATCCCAACTAGAGGAGAGACCCAGTACTTC. The encoded protein is CASSIPTRGETQYF. The full variable domain, in which reference TRBV19 and TRBJ2-5 provide the parts outside the CDR3, is DGGITQSPKYLFRKEGQNVTLSCEQNLNHDAMYWYRQDPGQGLRLIYYSQIVNDFQKGDIAEGYSVSREKKESFPLTVTSAQKNPTAFYLCASSIPTRGETQYFGPGTRLLVL.